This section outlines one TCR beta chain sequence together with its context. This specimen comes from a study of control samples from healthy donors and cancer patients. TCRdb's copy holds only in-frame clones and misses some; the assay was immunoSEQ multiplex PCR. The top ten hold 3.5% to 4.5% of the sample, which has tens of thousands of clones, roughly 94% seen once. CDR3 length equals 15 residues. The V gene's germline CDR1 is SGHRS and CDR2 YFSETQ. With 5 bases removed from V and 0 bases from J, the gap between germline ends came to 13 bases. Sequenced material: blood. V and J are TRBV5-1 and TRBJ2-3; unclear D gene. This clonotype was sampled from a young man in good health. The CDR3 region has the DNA TGCGCCAGCAGTAATTCCGGGCCGAGCACAGATACGCAGTATTTT. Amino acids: CASSNSGPSTDTQYF.